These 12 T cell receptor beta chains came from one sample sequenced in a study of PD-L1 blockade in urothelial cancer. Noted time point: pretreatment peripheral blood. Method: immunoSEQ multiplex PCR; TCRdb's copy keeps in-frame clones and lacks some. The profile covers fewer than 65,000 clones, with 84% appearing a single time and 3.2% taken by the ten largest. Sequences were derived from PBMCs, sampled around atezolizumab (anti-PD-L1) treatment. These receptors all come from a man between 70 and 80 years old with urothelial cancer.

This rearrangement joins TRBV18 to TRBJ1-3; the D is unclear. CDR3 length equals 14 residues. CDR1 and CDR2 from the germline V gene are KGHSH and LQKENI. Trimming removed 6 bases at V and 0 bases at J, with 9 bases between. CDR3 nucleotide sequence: TGTGCCAGCTCCAGCGCGCGCTCTGGAAACACCATATATTTT. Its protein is CASSSARSGNTIYF. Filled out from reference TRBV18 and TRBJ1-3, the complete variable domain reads NAGVMQNPRHLVRRRGQEARLRCSPMKGHSHVYWYRQLPEEGLKFMVYLQKENIIDESGMPKERFSAEFPKEGPSILRIQQVVRGDSAAYFCASSSARSGNTIYFGEGSWLTVV.

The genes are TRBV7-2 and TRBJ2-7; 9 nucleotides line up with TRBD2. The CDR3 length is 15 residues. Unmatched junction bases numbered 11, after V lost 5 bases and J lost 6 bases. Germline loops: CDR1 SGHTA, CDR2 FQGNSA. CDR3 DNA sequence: TGTGCCAGCAGCCCCGCTAGCGGGAAAGCAGCCGAGCAGTACTTC. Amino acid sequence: CASSPASGKAAEQYF.

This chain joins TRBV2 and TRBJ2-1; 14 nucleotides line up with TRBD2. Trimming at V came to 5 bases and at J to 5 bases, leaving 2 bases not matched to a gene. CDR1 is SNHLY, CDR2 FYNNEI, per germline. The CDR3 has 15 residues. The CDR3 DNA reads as TGTGCCAGCAGTCGACTAGCGGGGGGGGACAATGAGCAGTTCTTC. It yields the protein CASSRLAGGDNEQFF. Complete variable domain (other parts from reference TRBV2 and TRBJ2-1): EPEVTQTPSHQVTQMGQEVILRCVPISNHLYFYWYRQILGQKVEFLVSFYNNEISEKSEIFDDQFSVERPDGSNFTLKIRSTKLEDSAMYFCASSRLAGGDNEQFFGPGTRLTVL.

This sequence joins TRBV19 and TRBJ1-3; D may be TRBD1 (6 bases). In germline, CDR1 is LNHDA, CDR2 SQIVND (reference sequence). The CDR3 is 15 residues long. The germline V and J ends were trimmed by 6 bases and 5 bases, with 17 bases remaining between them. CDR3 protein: CASSRGGNLRNTIYF. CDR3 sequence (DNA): TGTGCCAGTAGCCGAGGGGGAAACCTTCGAAACACCATATATTTT.

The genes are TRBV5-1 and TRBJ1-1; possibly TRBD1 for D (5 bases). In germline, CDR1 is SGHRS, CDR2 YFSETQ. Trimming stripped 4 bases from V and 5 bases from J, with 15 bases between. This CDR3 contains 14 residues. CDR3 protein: CASSPLGGGTEAFF. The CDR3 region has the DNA TGCGCCAGCAGCCCCCTTGGGGGAGGAACTGAAGCTTTCTTT.

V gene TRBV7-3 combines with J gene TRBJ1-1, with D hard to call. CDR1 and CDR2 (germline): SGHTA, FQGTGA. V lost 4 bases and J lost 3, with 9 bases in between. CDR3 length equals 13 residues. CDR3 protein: CASSYLRDTEAFF. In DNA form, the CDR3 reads TGTGCCAGCAGCTACCTCCGGGACACTGAAGCTTTCTTT.

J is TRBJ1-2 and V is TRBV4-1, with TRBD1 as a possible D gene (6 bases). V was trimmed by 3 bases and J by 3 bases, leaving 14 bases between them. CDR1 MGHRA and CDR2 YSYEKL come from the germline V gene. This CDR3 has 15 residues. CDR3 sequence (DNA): TGCGCCAGCAGCCACCCTAGGGGGGGAGACTATGGCTACACCTTC. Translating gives CASSHPRGGDYGYTF.

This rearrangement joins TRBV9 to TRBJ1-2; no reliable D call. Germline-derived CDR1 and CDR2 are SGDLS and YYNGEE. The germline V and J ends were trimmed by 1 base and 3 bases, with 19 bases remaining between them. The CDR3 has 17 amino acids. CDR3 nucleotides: TGTGCCAGCAGCGTAAAACCTACCCGTCGGGTTGACTATGGCTACACCTTC. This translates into CASSVKPTRRVDYGYTF.

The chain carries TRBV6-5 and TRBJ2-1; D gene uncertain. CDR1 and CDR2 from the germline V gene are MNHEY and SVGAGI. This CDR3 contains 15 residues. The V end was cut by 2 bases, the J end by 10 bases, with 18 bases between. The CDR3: CASSYDNDPSWEQFF. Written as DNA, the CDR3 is TGTGCCAGCAGTTACGACAATGACCCGTCGTGGGAGCAGTTCTTC.

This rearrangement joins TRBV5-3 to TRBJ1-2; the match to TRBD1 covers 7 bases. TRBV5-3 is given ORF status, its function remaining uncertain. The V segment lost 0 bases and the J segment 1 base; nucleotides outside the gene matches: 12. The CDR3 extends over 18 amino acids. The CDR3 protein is CARSLEWVGGPFNYGYTF. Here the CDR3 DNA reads TGTGCCAGAAGCTTGGAATGGGTAGGGGGCCCTTTTAACTATGGCTACACCTTC.

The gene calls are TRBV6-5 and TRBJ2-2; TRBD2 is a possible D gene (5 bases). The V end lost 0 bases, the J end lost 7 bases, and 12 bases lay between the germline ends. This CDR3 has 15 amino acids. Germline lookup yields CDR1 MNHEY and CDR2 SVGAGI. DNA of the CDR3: TGTGCCAGCAGTTACTCGTCCAGAGGGATCGGGGAGCTGTTTTTT. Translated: CASSYSSRGIGELFF.

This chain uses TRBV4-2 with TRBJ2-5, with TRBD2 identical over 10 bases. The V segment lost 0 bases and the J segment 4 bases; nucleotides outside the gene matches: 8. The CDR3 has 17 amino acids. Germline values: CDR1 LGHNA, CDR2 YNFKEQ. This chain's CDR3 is CASSQDGLAGVSETQYF. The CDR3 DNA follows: TGTGCCAGCAGCCAAGATGGGCTAGCGGGGGTGTCAGAGACCCAGTACTTC.